Below, 21 T cell receptor beta chains from the same sample are listed, as sequenced in a study of post-analysis software for immune sequencing data. Notes on the study in general: Roughly five TRBV segments were more frequent in patients than controls; TRBV5-6, TRBV5-1 and TRBV20-1 belonged to this group.

Antigens of these TCRs are unknown. The TCR beta cDNA libraries contained unique molecular identifiers. TCRdb re-derived calls from the PCR reads in MiXCR, one entry per CDR3 protein. Counted here are about 820,000 distinct CDR3 sequences, roughly 58% occurring once; the ten biggest clones make up under 6%. Sequenced material: blood. The receptors derive from a girl aged 5-17 years with multiple sclerosis.

V gene TRBV12-3 or TRBV12-4 combines with J gene TRBJ2-1; 11 nucleotides line up with TRBD1. The CDR3 spans 15 residues. J lost 9 bases, V lost 5 bases, and 9 bases had no gene match. CDR3 sequence (DNA): TGTGCCAGCAGTCCAACCGGGACAGGGGGAATTGAGCAGTTCTTC. Protein sequence: CASSPTGTGGIEQFF.

There are a few counts of this clonotype. J is TRBJ1-1 and V is TRBV20-1; no definite D call. CDR3 length: 14 amino acids. The ends were cut back, 0 bases at V and 2 bases at J, with 10 bases in the middle. CDR1 and CDR2 from the germline V gene are DFQATT and SNEGSKA (reference sequence). CDR3 in DNA: TGCAGTGCTAGAGATGAGTGGAGTAACACTGAAGCTTTCTTT. It translates to CSARDEWSNTEAFF.

Comments on this clonotype: A read error may account for a junction end that differs from germline. The chain couples TRBV6-2 or TRBV6-3 to TRBJ2-1; 8 bases are a match to TRBD2. CDR3 length: 19 residues. Germline CDR1 MNHEY, CDR2 SVGEGT. The CDR3 bases are TGTGCCAGCAGTTTGCCTGGCTTAGCGGGAAGGAACTCCTACAATGTGCAGTTCTTC. Its translation is CASSLPGLAGRNSYNVQFF.

This clonotype was detected a few times. The chain has TRBV27 and TRBJ2-7, with D unresolved. Trimming left V 1 base short and J 3 bases short, with 7 bases between. The CDR3 runs 13 residues. CDR1 MNHEY and CDR2 SMNVEV come from the germline V gene (reference sequence). The CDR3 DNA reads as TGTGCCAGCAGTTTATTTGCCAGCTACGAGCAGTACTTC. Translated: CASSLFASYEQYF.

In this sample, this clonotype turned up a few times. The chain recombines TRBV5-1 with TRBJ2-7; TRBD1 is a possible D gene (6 bases). The V gene's germline CDR1 is SGHRS and CDR2 YFSETQ. V was trimmed by 1 base and J by 3 bases, leaving 17 bases between them. This CDR3 contains 16 residues. The DNA of the CDR3 is TGCGCCAGCAGCTTGAGGTTCCGGACAGTGTTCTACGAGCAGTACTTC. Protein sequence: CASSLRFRTVFYEQYF.

The V gene is TRBV7-3, the J gene TRBJ1-1, with TRBD1 identical over 9 bases. J was trimmed by 1 base and V by 5 bases; bases with no gene match: 2. The CDR3 contains 14 residues. Looked up from germline, CDR1 is SGHTA and CDR2 is FQGTGA. CDR3 nucleotide sequence: TGTGCCAGCAGCGGACAGGGGACGAACACTGAAGCTTTCTTT. Translated: CASSGQGTNTEAFF.

The chain recombines TRBV2 with TRBJ2-7; D unresolved. V shed 7 bases and J shed 1 base, with 14 bases lying between them. This CDR3 spans 14 amino acids. Germline V gene lookup returns CDR1 SNHLY and CDR2 FYNNEI. As DNA, the CDR3 is TGTGCCAGCACTAAAGTGGGCAGATCCTACGAGCAGTACTTC. It yields the protein CASTKVGRSYEQYF.

The CDR3 sequence is CASGGGQGRNEQFF. CDR3 in DNA: TGTGCTAGTGGTGGGGGACAGGGAAGGAATGAGCAGTTCTTC. The chain employs TRBV12-5 and TRBJ2-1; 9 nucleotides line up with TRBD1. From germline, CDR1 is LGHNT and CDR2 FRNRAP. The CDR3 totals 14 residues. V gave up 5 bases and J gave up 7 bases; unmatched junction bases: 6.

The J gene is TRBJ2-7, the V gene TRBV7-2; 7 bases align to TRBD2. Trimming cost V 3 bases and J 2 bases; bases outside gene matches: 4. CDR1 and CDR2 from the germline V gene are SGHTA and FQGNSA. The CDR3 runs 14 residues. The CDR3 here is CASSFLAATYEQYF. The CDR3 DNA is TGTGCCAGCAGCTTTCTAGCGGCGACCTACGAGCAGTACTTC.

On this clonotype: Mismatch with germline at one junction end may stem from a read error. The chain joins TRBV5-5 to TRBJ1-6; D not certain. Germline values: CDR1 SGHKS, CDR2 YYEKEE (reference sequence). The CDR3 is made up of 16 amino acids. The CDR3: CANSLVAGEYNSPLHF. CDR3 nucleotide sequence: TGTGCCAACAGCTTGGTGGCAGGAGAATATAATTCACCCCTCCACTTT.

This rearrangement joins TRBV20-1 to TRBJ2-3; the D gene is possibly TRBD2 (5 bases). This CDR3 has 11 amino acids. Germline CDR1 is DFQATT and CDR2 is SNEGSKA (reference sequence). Trimming took off 2 bases at V and 5 bases at J, with 5 bases between the two ends. CDR3 protein: CSARREDTQYF. The CDR3 nucleotides read TGCAGTGCTAGACGGGAAGATACGCAGTATTTT.

The V gene is TRBV7-8, the J gene TRBJ2-6; D is possibly TRBD2 (6 bases). Germline CDR1 reads SGHVS; CDR2 reads FQNEAQ. V gave up 5 bases and J gave up 5 bases, with 19 bases separating them. The CDR3 is made up of 17 amino acids. The CDR3 reads CASSPGVRGTWANVLTF. DNA for the CDR3: TGTGCCAGCAGCCCCGGAGTACGGGGGACGTGGGCCAACGTCCTGACTTTC.

In its sample, this clonotype was seen a few times. This sequence joins TRBV12-3 or TRBV12-4 and TRBJ2-7, with TRBD2 as a possible D gene (6 bases). The CDR3 runs to 17 residues. The V end was cut by 3 bases, the J end by 2 bases, with 20 bases between. The CDR3, as DNA: TGTGCCAGCAGTTTGGGTCGGGACTTCAGGACCGCCTACGAGCAGTACTTC. Translation: CASSLGRDFRTAYEQYF.

This clonotype was seen more than once but under ten times. The chain employs TRBV6-5 and TRBJ1-2, with TRBD1 matching 7 bases. The CDR3 loop spans 14 amino acids. Losses at the gene ends were 7 bases for V and 8 bases for J; bases not matched to a gene: 13. CDR1 is MNHEY and CDR2 is SVGAGI in the germline V gene. The CDR3 loop is CASNPRQGAYGYTF. The DNA of the CDR3 is TGTGCCAGCAATCCCCGACAGGGTGCTTACGGCTACACCTTC.

The table lists this clonotype with many counts. The genes are TRBV7-2 and TRBJ2-7; 10 bases agree with TRBD1. In germline, CDR1 is SGHTA, CDR2 FQGNSA. The CDR3 spans 14 residues. After removal of 4 bases from V and 4 bases from J, the junction contained 4 bases not matched to a gene. The CDR3 nucleotides are TGTGCCAGCAGCTCCCGGACAGGGGGTTACGAGCAGTACTTC. Residues: CASSSRTGGYEQYF.

The chain links TRBV7-9 to TRBJ2-1, with 10 bases lining up with TRBD2. Germline trimming cut 2 bases from V and 4 bases from J; bases unmatched to any gene: 5. The CDR3 length is 16 residues. Looked up from germline, CDR1 is SEHNR and CDR2 is FQNEAQ (reference sequence). Here the CDR3 DNA reads TGTGCCAGCAGCTTACGAGCGGGGGGGCTTTACAATGAGCAGTTCTTC. Translating gives CASSLRAGGLYNEQFF.

V is TRBV10-3 and J is TRBJ1-5, with D perhaps matching TRBD1 (6 bases). Germline loops: CDR1 ENHRY, CDR2 SYGVKD. The CDR3 loop spans 13 amino acids. The V gene lost 8 bases and the J gene lost 4 bases, with 12 bases spanning the gap. The CDR3, as DNA: TGTGCCATCGGGAGGGGGGCAAATCAGCCCCAGCATTTT. Protein: CAIGRGANQPQHF.

In DNA, the CDR3 is TGCAGTGCTTCCACCGGGGGGTCACAAGAGACCCAGTACTTC. This gives the protein CSASTGGSQETQYF. This chain links TRBV20-1 with TRBJ2-5, with TRBD2 matching over 7 bases. The V gene end was trimmed by 5 bases and the J gene end by 2 bases; junction bases not matched to a gene: 8. Looked up from germline, CDR1 is DFQATT and CDR2 is SNEGSKA (reference sequence). This CDR3 region has 14 residues.

The rearrangement uses TRBV6-5 and TRBJ2-7; possibly TRBD1 or TRBD2 for D (5 bases each). This CDR3 region has 15 residues. Germline lookup yields CDR1 MNHEY and CDR2 SVGAGI. V lost 5 bases, J lost 6 bases, and 20 bases lay in between. CDR3 amino acids: CASSMWGTDTFEQYF. The CDR3 DNA sequence: TGTGCCAGCAGTATGTGGGGGACCGATACTTTCGAGCAGTACTTC.

The V and J genes are TRBV20-1 and TRBJ2-7; TRBD2 aligns across 7 bases. The CDR3 has 17 residues. Germline-derived CDR1 and CDR2 are DFQATT and SNEGSKA (reference sequence). J was trimmed by 0 bases and V by 3 bases; bases with no gene match: 14. The CDR3 here is CSASPPTSGVTSYEQYF. CDR3 nucleotide sequence: TGCAGTGCTAGCCCCCCTACGAGCGGGGTTACCTCCTACGAGCAGTACTTC.

The rearrangement links TRBV7-9 to TRBJ2-1; 8 nucleotides match TRBD2. The CDR3 length is 15 residues. V shed 5 bases, J shed 2 bases, and the junction held 5 bases outside the gene matches. From germline, CDR1 is SEHNR and CDR2 FQNEAQ (reference sequence). CDR3 DNA sequence: TGTGCCAGCAGCAAAGCGGGAGTTACCTACAATGAGCAGTTCTTC. Translation gives CASSKAGVTYNEQFF.